The T cell receptor (beta chain) described here comes from a study of a mutant IDH1 vaccine in newly diagnosed glioma. Across the whole study: Most had both radiotherapy and temozolomide beforehand; others had only one.

Only in-frame clones appear in the TCRdb table, and some are missing; sequencing was by immunoSEQ multiplex PCR. Among around 70,000 clones listed, around nine tenths were seen once. The CDR3 is 13 residues long. The germline CDR1 and CDR2 sequences are SNHLY and FYNNEI. Trimming took 5 bases from V and 1 from J, leaving 6 bases between them. Time point defined: week 35, safety follow-up. Topical imiquimod accompanied each vaccine dose, which consisted of 300 ug of mutant IDH1 20-mer peptide. Eight vaccinations were given in weeks 1, 3, 5, 7, 11, 15, 19 and 23. Those who donated had recent WHO grade 3 or 4 IDH1-mutant, ATRX-lost astrocytomas. With regard to this clone: Its antigen is not known.

This chain connects TRBV2 to TRBJ1-5; D call uncertain. The source was PBMCs, collected from a glioma patient whose treatment included an IDH1 peptide vaccine. The sequence came from a young man with glioma. Here the CDR3 DNA reads TGTGCCAGCAGTCAGATGAGCAATCAGCCCCAGCATTTT. It yields the protein CASSQMSNQPQHF.